These T cell receptor beta chains were read from a single sample in a study of blood T cell repertoires in COVID-19. The method was immunoSEQ multiplex PCR; TCRdb's version includes in-frame clones alone and lacks a portion of them. The sample contains 150,000 to 200,000 clones, 85% to 90% of which appear only once. The sequencing input was peripheral blood. Every receptor here comes from a man aged 18 to 30 with acute or convalescent COVID-19. Each CDR3 is given without its conserved first and last residue. D genes are given only for firm matches.

V gene	D gene	J gene	CDR3 protein
TRBV5-6	TRBD1	TRBJ1-1	ASSLTGVWNTEAF
TRBV5-1	TRBD1	TRBJ1-2	ASRAGRGSGYGYT
TRBV25-1	TRBD1	TRBJ1-5	ASSGNRGLQPQH
TRBV28	TRBD1	TRBJ1-2	ASSFGQGDRYT
TRBV9	-	TRBJ2-4	ASSDWKNIQY
TRBV29-1	TRBD1	TRBJ1-1	SVARDRGLNTEAF
TRBV19	-	TRBJ2-1	ASSRGGANEQF
TRBV9	TRBD2	TRBJ2-1	ASSVVAAGGPYNEQF
TRBV25-1	-	TRBJ1-2	ASSGIGERHGYT
TRBV6-1	-	TRBJ1-6	ASSSQGNNSPLH
TRBV7-2	TRBD1	TRBJ2-2	ASNPDRGQDGELF
TRBV2	TRBD1	TRBJ1-1	ASTMTGGTEAF
TRBV11-2	-	TRBJ1-1	ASSLAVFRNTEAF
TRBV5-5	TRBD2	TRBJ2-1	ASSLEAGGGLNEQF
TRBV6-6	TRBD1	TRBJ2-1	ASSVTGTGGFNEQF
TRBV5-1	TRBD2	TRBJ2-3	ASSLGLGTSGATDTQY
TRBV19	-	TRBJ2-7	ASSIDQGTYEQY
TRBV5-1	TRBD1	TRBJ1-1	ASSQRGLHNTEAF
TRBV10-3	-	TRBJ2-1	AISERGEQF
TRBV18	TRBD1	TRBJ1-4	ASSPGTAIEKLF
TRBV5-4	-	TRBJ1-2	ASSLDFRTQDGYT
TRBV4-1	TRBD1	TRBJ1-2	ASSHYATGSDYGYT
TRBV7-9	-	TRBJ1-1	ASSHFNTEAF
TRBV25-1	-	TRBJ1-2	ASNTGGYGYT
TRBV6-5	TRBD1	TRBJ1-2	ASRPDRGLYGYT
TRBV14	-	TRBJ2-6	ASSHLTGANVLT
TRBV11-2	TRBD1	TRBJ2-7	ASSIGTGGYEQY
TRBV6-5	TRBD1	TRBJ2-6	ASRPGTVANVLT
TRBV28	TRBD2	TRBJ2-5	ASRTGLVIETQY
TRBV7-8	TRBD1	TRBJ2-4	ASSLRDRLLLAKNIQY
TRBV6-1	-	TRBJ1-3	ASSEGGSTGNTIY
TRBV7-2	TRBD2	TRBJ2-3	ASSRGGPSTDTQY
TRBV7-6	TRBD2	TRBJ2-1	ASSSSGTKGHEQF
TRBV2	-	TRBJ1-1	ASNPGYLKEAF
TRBV21-1	-	TRBJ1-6	ASSSRDRNSYNSPLH
TRBV7-8	TRBD1	TRBJ1-4	ASSKDRAGEKLF
TRBV5-8	TRBD1	TRBJ1-1	ASSLGQARATEAF
TRBV7-6	-	TRBJ2-6	ASSPVRGARSSGANVLT
TRBV7-9	-	TRBJ2-5	ASSFTVEETQY
TRBV19	-	TRBJ2-5	ASSMSSGRETQY
TRBV5-8	TRBD2	TRBJ2-5	ASRAGTSGVSETQY
TRBV5-1	TRBD1	TRBJ2-1	ASSLQGAAYNEQF
TRBV28	-	TRBJ2-5	ASSLAGAGEETQY
TRBV6-1	TRBD1	TRBJ1-1	ASSEFFNRGNTEAF
TRBV19	-	TRBJ1-2	ASSGRDNYGYT
TRBV24-1	-	TRBJ1-2	ATSDPVSGYT
TRBV9	TRBD2	TRBJ2-3	ASSAGTRLSDTQY
TRBV30	-	TRBJ1-5	ALGQDNQPQH
TRBV7-3	TRBD2	TRBJ2-2	ASSPIAGATGELF
TRBV7-8	-	TRBJ1-1	ASSSGLVSRMNTEAF
TRBV9	-	TRBJ2-1	ASSVGLGRGPSYNEQF
TRBV30	TRBD1	TRBJ1-6	AWSVGWDSTNYNSPLH
TRBV6-5	-	TRBJ1-6	ASSSYRVEGSPLH
TRBV5-1	-	TRBJ2-3	ASSLGGSTDTQY
TRBV19	-	TRBJ1-5	ASCRGANQPQH